Shown below are 17 T cell receptor beta chains from a single sample sequenced in a study of T cells in Graves' hyperthyroidism and ophthalmopathy. RNA transcripts provided the source from which TCR beta CDR3 regions were amplified. Researchers ran a first-round RT-PCR on the TCR CDR3 using the HTBI primer set. TCRdb reanalysed the multiplex PCR reads using MiXCR and keeps one entry per CDR3 protein. There are some 350,000 distinct CDR3 sequences in the sample; about 20% occur only once, and 3% to 4% lies in the top ten. Sequenced input: blood. Receptors were obtained from a woman under 30 with Graves' hyperthyroidism.

At least ten counts were recorded for this clonotype. V gene TRBV20-1 combines with J gene TRBJ2-5, with TRBD1 matching 8 bases. Germline CDR1 reads DFQATT; CDR2 reads SNEGSKA (reference sequence). The CDR3 contains 17 residues. CDR3 protein: CSPQTGQEISNYETQYF. DNA of the CDR3: TGCAGCCCACAAACGGGACAGGAGATATCTAATTACGAGACCCAGTACTTC.

The count of this clonotype is one. This could be a read error, since a much larger clone is one nucleotide away. The chain carries TRBV4-1 and TRBJ2-5; a weak D match, TRBD1 (5 bases). Germline CDR1 is MGHRA and CDR2 is YSYEKL. The CDR3 extends over 16 amino acids. The CDR3 loop is CASSQGLQGSQETHYF. The CDR3, as DNA: TGCGCCAGCAGCCAGGGGCTTCAGGGATCACAAGAGACCCATTACTTC.

This clonotype has at least ten counts. The chain couples TRBV5-5 to TRBJ2-7; D gene uncertain. Germline V gene sequence: CDR1 SGHKS, CDR2 YYEKEE (reference sequence). The CDR3 is 13 amino acids. V lost 2 bases, J lost 1 base, and 7 bases lay in between. In nucleotides, the CDR3 is TGTGCCAGCAGCTTTCGCGTTTCCTACGAGCAGTACTTC. Translated: CASSFRVSYEQYF.

At least ten counts were recorded for this clonotype. The V gene is TRBV20-1, the J gene TRBJ1-2, with 8 bases lining up with TRBD1. CDR1 DFQATT and CDR2 SNEGSKA come from the germline V gene (reference sequence). V trimming: 1 base; J trimming: 5 bases; junction bases outside the gene matches: 6. The length of the CDR3 is 14 residues. CDR3 sequence reads: CSARATGGGYGYTF. The CDR3 DNA follows: TGCAGTGCTAGAGCAACAGGGGGGGGGTATGGCTACACCTTC.

This clonotype was recorded many times. The V and J genes are TRBV11-2 and TRBJ1-5; possible D gene TRBD1, 5 bases. The CDR3 runs to 15 residues. CDR1 and CDR2 (germline): SGHAT, FQNNGV. Trimming shortened V by 1 base and J by 5 bases, and 12 bases separated the two germline ends. The CDR3 protein is CASSLAPTEDQPQHF. In DNA, the CDR3 is TGTGCCAGCAGCTTAGCCCCGACAGAGGATCAGCCCCAGCATTTT. Using reference TRBV11-2 and TRBJ1-5 for the parts outside the CDR3, the full variable domain is EAGVAQSPRYKIIEKRQSVAFWCNPISGHATLYWYQQILGQGPKLLIQFQNNGVVDDSQLPKDRFSAERLKGVDSTLKIQPAKLEDSAVYLCASSLAPTEDQPQHFGDGTRLSIL.

This clonotype was picked up many times. The genes are TRBV6-1 and TRBJ2-3, with 9 bases identical to TRBD2. The CDR3 is made up of 14 amino acids. The germline V gene encodes CDR1 MNHNS and CDR2 SASEGT. The junction had 2 bases not matched to a gene; V was cut back by 4 bases and J by 3 bases. This CDR3 reads CASSASGGTDTQYF. Written as DNA, the CDR3 is TGTGCCAGCAGTGCAAGCGGGGGGACAGATACGCAGTATTTT.

This clonotype is a singleton in its sample. The chain recombines TRBV12-3 or TRBV12-4 with TRBJ2-7; D perhaps matches TRBD2 (6 bases). The CDR3 contains 15 residues. Trimming left V 5 bases short and J 3 bases short, with 17 bases between. CDR3 loop: CASSPSPGLYYEQYF. CDR3 bases: TGTGCCAGCAGTCCTTCACCGGGACTGTACTACGAGCAGTACTTC.

There are many counts of this clonotype. CDR3 residues: CASSQTGNTIYF. The CDR3 nucleotides read TGCGCCAGCAGCCAGACAGGGAACACCATATATTTT. The chain combines TRBV4-1 with TRBJ1-3; 7 bases line up with TRBD1. CDR1 is MGHRA and CDR2 is YSYEKL in the germline V gene. The CDR3 loop spans 12 amino acids. The trim removed 3 bases at V and 7 bases at J, leaving 0 bases unmatched.

The gene calls are TRBV6-2 or TRBV6-3 and TRBJ1-6; 7 bases line up with TRBD1. The CDR3 spans 14 residues. Germline CDR1 reads MNHEY; CDR2 reads SVGEGT. V lost 6 bases, J lost 6 bases, and 5 bases stayed unmatched. The CDR3 DNA sequence: TGTGCCAGCAGCCCCGGGACAGCTAATTCACCCCTCCACTTT. Amino acids: CASSPGTANSPLHF.

This clonotype was observed many times. The rearrangement links TRBV6-5 to TRBJ1-1, with D unresolved. This CDR3 has 14 residues. The germline V and J ends were trimmed by 2 bases and 1 base, with 8 bases remaining between them. Germline values: CDR1 MNHEY, CDR2 SVGAGI. The CDR3 nucleotides read TGTGCCAGCAGTTACGGAGCAGCGAACACTGAAGCTTTCTTT. It translates to CASSYGAANTEAFF.

This clonotype was picked up many times. This chain joins TRBV30 and TRBJ2-2; 11 nucleotides match TRBD2. Losses at the gene ends were 3 bases for V and 3 bases for J; bases not matched to a gene: 9. This CDR3 has 17 amino acids. Looked up from germline, CDR1 is GTSNPN and CDR2 is SVGIG (reference sequence). CDR3 nucleotide sequence: TGTGCCTGGAGGACTCTCGGGACTAGCGGATACACCGGGGAGCTGTTTTTT. Amino acids: CAWRTLGTSGYTGELFF.

This clonotype was seen repeatedly, ten times or more. The chain recombines TRBV15 with TRBJ2-7; no clear D. Trimming took off 2 bases at V and 9 bases at J, with 14 bases between the two ends. CDR3 length: 13 amino acids. The germline V gene encodes CDR1 LNHNV and CDR2 YYDKDF (reference sequence). The CDR3 DNA follows: TGTGCCACCAGCAGATCAGACGGTATTGGGCAGTACTTC. Residues: CATSRSDGIGQYF.

The table lists this clonotype with many counts. The chain recombines TRBV15 with TRBJ1-1; unclear D gene. CDR3 size: 11 residues. In germline, CDR1 is LNHNV, CDR2 YYDKDF (reference sequence). V was shortened by 1 base and J by 5 bases, with 2 bases between the two germline ends. The CDR3 DNA sequence: TGTGCCACCAGCAGAGGTACTGAAGCTTTCTTT. It codes for CATSRGTEAFF. The full variable domain, completed using reference TRBV15 and TRBJ1-1, is DAMVIQNPRYQVTQFGKPVTLSCSQTLNHNVMYWYQQKSSQAPKLLFHYYDKDFNNEADTPDNFQSRRPNTSFCFLDIRSPGLGDTAMYLCATSRGTEAFFGQGTRLTVV.

This clonotype was detected ten times or more. The J gene is TRBJ1-2, the V gene TRBV6-1, with 9 bases that match TRBD1. J lost 8 bases, V lost 11 bases, and 9 bases had no gene match. This CDR3 has 12 amino acids. Per germline, CDR1 MNHNS and CDR2 SASEGT. The CDR3 nucleotides are TGTGCCGGGTCACAGGGGGCACGCGGCTACACCTTC. Translated, it gives CAGSQGARGYTF.

The sample holds many counts of this clonotype. The DNA of the CDR3 is TGTGCCAGCAGTGACGGGTCGCTAATCACCTTC. It specifies CASSDGSLITF. V is TRBV6-4 and J is TRBJ1-2; the D is unclear. The CDR3 extends over 11 amino acids. Germline V gene sequence: CDR1 MRHNA, CDR2 SNTAGT. The V and J ends lost 2 bases and 13 bases respectively, with 11 bases between them.

Turning to this clonotype: A clone one base away is much larger, so this may be a read error. The chain uses TRBV20-1 and TRBJ2-5, with D tentatively TRBD1 or TRBD2 (5 bases each). Per the germline V gene, CDR1 is DFQATT and CDR2 is SNEGSKA (reference sequence). The V and J ends lost 8 bases and 0 bases respectively, with 16 bases between them. The CDR3 spans 14 residues. The CDR3: CSPRISGHQETQYF. Written as DNA, the CDR3 is TGCAGTCCCAGGATCTCGGGACACCAAGAGACCCAGTACTTC.

The sample holds a few counts of this clonotype. The chain is built from TRBV20-1 and TRBJ1-4; D is unclear. Looked up from germline, CDR1 is DFQATT and CDR2 is SNEGSKA (reference sequence). The V end lost 0 bases, the J end lost 8 bases, and 13 bases lay between the germline ends. The CDR3 covers 14 residues. DNA of the CDR3: TGCAGTGCTAGAGATTACAGACGAGGGGAAAAACTGTTTTTT. Translating it yields CSARDYRRGEKLFF.